These T cell receptor beta chains were read from a single sample in a study of radiation and T cells in renal cell carcinoma. Sequencing was performed with immunoSEQ multiplex PCR; in TCRdb, only in-frame clones are kept and a portion is missing. The table has roughly 120,000 clones, roughly 80% seen once; the top ten hold less than 3.5%. Here the sequenced sample was blood, taken from a patient whose treatment included radiotherapy and nephrectomy. The receptors were gathered from a woman aged 55-70 years with renal cell carcinoma. The CDR3 runs from the conserved cysteine through the conserved F or W. Clone size is given for some rows only: seen once, a few or many times, or a class if the clone is expanded.

V	size	J	CDR3
TRBV6-1	once	TRBJ1-3	CASSEILQGARNTIYF
TRBV4-1	.	TRBJ2-2	CASSPGTINTGELFF
TRBV20-1	.	TRBJ2-5	CSARGEETQYF
TRBV18	.	TRBJ2-7	CASSPVGRSLYEQYF
TRBV19	.	TRBJ1-5	CASKGQGLGNQPQHF
TRBV5-1	.	TRBJ1-1	CASSVPGQVNTEAFF
TRBV9	.	TRBJ2-3	CASSVDQDTQYF
TRBV18	.	TRBJ2-2	CASSPQDDPTGELFF
TRBV5-1	.	TRBJ1-4	CASSLGVQRVEKLFF
TRBV6-6	.	TRBJ1-1	CASTRAGLTEAFF
TRBV18	.	TRBJ1-3	CASSPRDVHADTIYF
TRBV5-8	.	TRBJ2-5	CASSFQRGPETQYF
TRBV5-1	.	TRBJ2-5	CASSSSIASPHETQYF
TRBV21-1	.	TRBJ2-4	CASSKAPGGIQYF
TRBV28	.	TRBJ1-2	CASSSGGRANYGYTF
TRBV7-9	.	TRBJ2-7	CASSLDSQAYEQYF
TRBV18	.	TRBJ2-5	CASSPPGWETQYF
TRBV9	.	TRBJ2-2	CASSLDWDGELFF
TRBV5-1	once	TRBJ1-1	CASSWEVNVNTEAFF
TRBV6-4	.	TRBJ2-1	CASRESASGGGSYNEQFF
TRBV5-1	.	TRBJ1-2	CASSLDAGIYGYTF
TRBV12-5	many	TRBJ2-7	CASGPTSGRYSYEQYF